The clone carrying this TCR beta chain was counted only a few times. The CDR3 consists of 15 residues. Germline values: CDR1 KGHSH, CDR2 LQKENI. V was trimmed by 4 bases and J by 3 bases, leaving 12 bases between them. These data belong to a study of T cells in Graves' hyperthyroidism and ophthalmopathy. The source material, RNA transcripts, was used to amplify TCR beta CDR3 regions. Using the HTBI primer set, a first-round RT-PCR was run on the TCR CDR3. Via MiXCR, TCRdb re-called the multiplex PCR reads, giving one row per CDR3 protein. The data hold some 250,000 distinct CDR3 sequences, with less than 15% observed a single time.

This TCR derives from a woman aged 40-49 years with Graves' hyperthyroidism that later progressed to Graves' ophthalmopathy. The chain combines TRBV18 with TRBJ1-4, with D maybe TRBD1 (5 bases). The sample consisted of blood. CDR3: CASSQNGAANEKLFF. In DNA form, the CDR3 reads TGTGCCAGCTCACAGAACGGGGCAGCTAATGAAAAACTGTTTTTT.